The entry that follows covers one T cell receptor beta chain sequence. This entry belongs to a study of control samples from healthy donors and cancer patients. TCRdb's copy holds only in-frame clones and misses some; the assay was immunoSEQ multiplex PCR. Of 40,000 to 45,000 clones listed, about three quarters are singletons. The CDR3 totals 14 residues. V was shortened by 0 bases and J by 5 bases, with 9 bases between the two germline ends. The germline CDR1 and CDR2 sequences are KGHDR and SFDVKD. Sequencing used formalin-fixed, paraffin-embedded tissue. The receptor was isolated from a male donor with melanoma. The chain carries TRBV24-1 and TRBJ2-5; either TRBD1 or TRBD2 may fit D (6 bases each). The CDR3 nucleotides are TGTGCCACCAGTGATTTGGACGGGGGCGAGACCCAGTACTTC. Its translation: CATSDLDGGETQYF.